Following are 2 T cell receptor beta chains from one sample sequenced in a study of T-cell memory formation after mild COVID-19. A single record per CDR3 protein comes from TCRdb applying MiXCR to the 5' RACE reads. The top ten hold 3% to 4% of the sample, which has 180,000 or so distinct CDR3 sequences, approximately 10% seen once. The source material was PBMCs or a T cell subset sorted from them (not recorded which). The receptor source for this set is a man aged 18 to 29 who had mild COVID-19 (a few samples of this study predate the infection). Cell type and time point are not known.

This clonotype came up a few times. CDR3 DNA sequence: TGTGCCAGCAGTTTGTTGATCTACGAGCAGTACTTC. Translating it yields CASSLLIYEQYF. This chain uses TRBV28 with TRBJ2-7; unclear D gene. This CDR3 region has 12 residues. With 3 bases removed from V and 3 bases from J, the gap between germline ends came to 6 bases. CDR1 MDHEN and CDR2 SYDVKM come from the germline V gene.

J is TRBJ1-2 and V is TRBV10-3; 10 bases align to TRBD1. This CDR3 is built from 14 residues. CDR1 is ENHRY and CDR2 is SYGVKD in the germline V gene. V lost 6 bases, J lost 5 bases, and 6 bases stayed unmatched. The CDR3 protein is CAISERTGGYGYTF. The CDR3 coding sequence is TGTGCCATCAGCGAACGGACAGGGGGGTATGGCTACACCTTC.